The sequence of this T cell receptor (beta chain) was determined in a study of CD8 T cells in Susac syndrome. The count of this clonotype is one. Peripheral blood CD8+ and CD4+ T cells were profiled by TCR beta sequencing. Negative isolation yielded CD8+ and CD4+ T cells; FACS enriched TEMRA cells. Random hexamers served to reverse transcribe roughly 0.45 to 1 ug RNA. With immunoSEQ multiplex PCR, TCR beta CDR3 was amplified across 54 Vbeta and 13 Jbeta. Using its own MiXCR run on the immunoSEQ multiplex PCR reads, TCRdb lists one record per CDR3 protein. The sample has 150,000 to 200,000 distinct CDR3 sequences, 80% to 95% seen once. The CDR3 is 14 residues long. CDR1 and CDR2 from the germline V gene are SGHTA and FQGNSA. With 1 base removed from V and 5 bases from J, the gap between germline ends came to 11 bases.

The chain combines TRBV7-2 with TRBJ1-1, with a weak D call TRBD1 (5 bases). This sequence was found in a human donor in good health. Sequences were obtained from CD4+ T cells from PBMCs. The CDR3 here is CASSLVRVGTEAFF. CDR3 DNA: TGTGCCAGCAGCTTAGTCAGGGTTGGTACTGAAGCTTTCTTT.